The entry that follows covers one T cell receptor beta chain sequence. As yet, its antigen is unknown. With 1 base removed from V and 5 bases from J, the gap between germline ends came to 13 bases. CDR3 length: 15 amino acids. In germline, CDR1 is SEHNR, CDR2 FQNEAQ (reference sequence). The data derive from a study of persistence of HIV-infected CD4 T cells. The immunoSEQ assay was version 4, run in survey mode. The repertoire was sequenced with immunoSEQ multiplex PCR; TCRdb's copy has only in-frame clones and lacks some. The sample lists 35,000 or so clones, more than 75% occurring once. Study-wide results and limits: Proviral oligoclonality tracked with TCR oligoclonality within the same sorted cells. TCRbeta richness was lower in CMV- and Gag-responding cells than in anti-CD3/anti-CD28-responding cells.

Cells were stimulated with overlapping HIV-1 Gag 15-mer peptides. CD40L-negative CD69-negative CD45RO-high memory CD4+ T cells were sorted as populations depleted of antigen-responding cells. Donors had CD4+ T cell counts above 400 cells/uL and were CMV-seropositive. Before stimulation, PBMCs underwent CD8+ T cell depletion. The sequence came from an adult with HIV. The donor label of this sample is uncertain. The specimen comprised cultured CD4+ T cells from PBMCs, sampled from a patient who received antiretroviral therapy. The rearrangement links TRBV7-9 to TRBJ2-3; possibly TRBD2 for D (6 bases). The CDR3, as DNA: TGTGCCAGCAGCTTAGATGGGGGAGGTATAGATACGCAGTATTTT. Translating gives CASSLDGGGIDTQYF.